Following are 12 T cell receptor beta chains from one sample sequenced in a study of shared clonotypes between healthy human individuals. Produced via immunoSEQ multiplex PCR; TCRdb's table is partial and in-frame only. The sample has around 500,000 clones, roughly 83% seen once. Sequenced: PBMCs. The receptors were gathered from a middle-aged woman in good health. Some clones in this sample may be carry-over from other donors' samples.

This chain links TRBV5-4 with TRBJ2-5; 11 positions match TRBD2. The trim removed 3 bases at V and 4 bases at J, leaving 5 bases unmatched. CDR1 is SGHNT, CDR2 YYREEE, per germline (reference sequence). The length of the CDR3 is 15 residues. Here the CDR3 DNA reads TGTGCCAGCAGCTCCGGCGGACTAGCGGGAGAGACCCAGTACTTC. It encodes CASSSGGLAGETQYF.

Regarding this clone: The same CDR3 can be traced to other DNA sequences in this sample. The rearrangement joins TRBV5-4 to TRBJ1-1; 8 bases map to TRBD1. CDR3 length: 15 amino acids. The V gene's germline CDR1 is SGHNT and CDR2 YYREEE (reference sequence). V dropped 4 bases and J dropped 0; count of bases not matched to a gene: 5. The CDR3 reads CASSTGQGLNTEAFF. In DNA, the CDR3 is TGTGCCAGCAGCACAGGACAGGGATTGAACACTGAAGCTTTCTTT. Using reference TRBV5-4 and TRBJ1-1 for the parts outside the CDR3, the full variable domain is ETGVTQSPTHLIKTRGQQVTLRCSSQSGHNTVSWYQQALGQGPQFIFQYYREEENGRGNFPPRFSGLQFPNYSSELNVNALELDDSALYLCASSTGQGLNTEAFFGQGTRLTVV.

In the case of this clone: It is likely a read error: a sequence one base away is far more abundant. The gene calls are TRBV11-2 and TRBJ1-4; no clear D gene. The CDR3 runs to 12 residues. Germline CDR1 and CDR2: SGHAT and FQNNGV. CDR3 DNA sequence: TGTGCCGGCAGCTTATGGAGGGAAAAACTGTTTTTT. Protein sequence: CAGSLWREKLFF.

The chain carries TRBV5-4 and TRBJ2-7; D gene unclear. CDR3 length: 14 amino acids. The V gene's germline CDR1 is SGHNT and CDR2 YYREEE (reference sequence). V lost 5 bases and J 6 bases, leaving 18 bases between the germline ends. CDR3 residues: CASRVHGPNGEQYF. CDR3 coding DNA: TGTGCCAGCAGAGTCCATGGTCCCAACGGCGAGCAGTACTTC.

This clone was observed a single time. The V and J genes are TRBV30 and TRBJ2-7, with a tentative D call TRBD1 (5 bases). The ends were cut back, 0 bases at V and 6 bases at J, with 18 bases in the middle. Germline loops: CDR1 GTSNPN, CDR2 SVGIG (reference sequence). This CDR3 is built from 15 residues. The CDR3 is CAWSVPLGRVREQYF. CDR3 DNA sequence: TGTGCCTGGAGTGTACCCCTCGGCAGGGTTCGCGAGCAGTACTTC.

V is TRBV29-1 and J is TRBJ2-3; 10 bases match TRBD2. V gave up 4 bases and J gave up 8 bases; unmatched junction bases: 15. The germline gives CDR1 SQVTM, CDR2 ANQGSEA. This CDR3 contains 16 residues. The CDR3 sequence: CSVVPSVAGGLGTQYF. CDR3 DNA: TGCAGCGTTGTCCCCAGCGTAGCGGGAGGCCTTGGTACGCAGTATTTT.

CDR3 sequence: CASSMYPGQQETQYF. The CDR3 DNA is TGTGCCAGCAGTATGTATCCGGGACAGCAAGAGACCCAGTACTTC. The gene calls are TRBV6-4 and TRBJ2-5; 7 bases are shared with TRBD1. Trimming removed 5 bases from V and 2 bases from J; junction bases left unmatched: 8. The length of the CDR3 is 15 residues. Germline CDR1 is MRHNA and CDR2 is SNTAGT.

CDR3 residues: CASNHRGQNEQYF. CDR3 sequence (DNA): TGTGCCAGCAACCACAGGGGGCAAAACGAGCAGTACTTC. The chain joins TRBV6-6 to TRBJ2-7; 9 bases are a match to TRBD1. CDR1 is MNHNY, CDR2 SVGAGI, per germline (reference sequence). The CDR3 has 13 amino acids. J was trimmed by 5 bases and V by 7 bases; bases with no gene match: 6.

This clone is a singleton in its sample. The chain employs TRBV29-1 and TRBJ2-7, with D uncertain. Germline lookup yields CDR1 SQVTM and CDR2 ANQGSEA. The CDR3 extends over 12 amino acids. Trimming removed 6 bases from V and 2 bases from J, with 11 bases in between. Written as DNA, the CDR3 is TGCAGCGTAGAAACAGAGACCTACGAGCAGTACTTC. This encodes CSVETETYEQYF.

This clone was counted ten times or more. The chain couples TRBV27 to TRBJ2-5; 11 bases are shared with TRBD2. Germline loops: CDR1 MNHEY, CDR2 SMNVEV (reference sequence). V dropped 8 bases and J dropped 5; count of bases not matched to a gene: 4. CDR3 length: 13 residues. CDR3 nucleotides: TGTGCCAGCGGGGGACTAGCGGAGGAGACCCAGTACTTC. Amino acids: CASGGLAEETQYF.

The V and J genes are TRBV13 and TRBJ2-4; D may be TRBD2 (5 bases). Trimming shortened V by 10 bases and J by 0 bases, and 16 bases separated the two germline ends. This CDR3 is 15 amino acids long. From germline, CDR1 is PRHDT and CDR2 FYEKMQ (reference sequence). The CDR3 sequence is CATHRRFLAKNIQYF. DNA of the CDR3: TGTGCCACACATCGGAGGTTTCTAGCCAAAAACATTCAGTACTTC.

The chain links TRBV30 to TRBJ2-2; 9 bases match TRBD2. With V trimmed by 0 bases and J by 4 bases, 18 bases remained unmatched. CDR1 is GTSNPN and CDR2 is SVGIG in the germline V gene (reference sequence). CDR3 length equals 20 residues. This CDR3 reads CAWSVRPGGVAGVVTGELFF. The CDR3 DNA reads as TGTGCCTGGAGTGTACGGCCAGGGGGTGTAGCGGGAGTGGTCACCGGGGAGCTGTTTTTT.